The rows below give T cell receptor beta chains drawn from one sample of a study of cytomegalovirus exposure and HLA in healthy donors. Sequenced by immunoSEQ multiplex PCR; TCRdb stores in-frame clones only, minus some. The table records about 190,000 clones, about 80% of them present only once. Sequenced: PBMCs. The receptors here all came from a woman in her forties or fifties in good health and CMV-seropositive. CDR3s include the opening cysteine and the closing phenylalanine or tryptophan. Part of the rows lack a size; the others show once, few, many or a class for expanded clones.

abundance	j_gene	v_gene	CDR3aa
-	TRBJ1-6	TRBV9	CASSSSGGTNNSPLHF
-	TRBJ1-2	TRBV23-1	CASSHRSTGGYTF
-	TRBJ1-2	TRBV29-1	CSVGGSGGRRDYGYTF
-	TRBJ2-2	TRBV19	CASSSMSEGLGLGTGELFF
-	TRBJ2-2	TRBV19	CASSIASGGAGELFF
-	TRBJ1-1	TRBV12-5	CASALYPGGVNTEAFF
-	TRBJ2-1	TRBV2	CASLSGGALEQFF
-	TRBJ2-2	TRBV6-5	CASSYSSTGTGELFF
-	TRBJ2-7	TRBV18	CASSGTNRYEQYF
-	TRBJ1-1	TRBV10-1	CASSEETGGTEAFF
-	-	TRBV7-3	CASSRGGSANEQYF
-	TRBJ2-1	TRBV9	CASSRTVSSYNEQFF
few	TRBJ1-1	TRBV7-6	CASSLTEQNTEAFF
-	TRBJ2-2	TRBV5-5	CASGTGRRYTGELFF
-	TRBJ2-3	TRBV7-2	CASSLGGDGDTQYF
-	TRBJ2-1	TRBV4-2	CASSQDATSGYNEQFF
-	TRBJ1-4	TRBV5-1	CASSPGGGAGAEKLFF
-	TRBJ2-7	TRBV10-3	CAISELEEEQYF